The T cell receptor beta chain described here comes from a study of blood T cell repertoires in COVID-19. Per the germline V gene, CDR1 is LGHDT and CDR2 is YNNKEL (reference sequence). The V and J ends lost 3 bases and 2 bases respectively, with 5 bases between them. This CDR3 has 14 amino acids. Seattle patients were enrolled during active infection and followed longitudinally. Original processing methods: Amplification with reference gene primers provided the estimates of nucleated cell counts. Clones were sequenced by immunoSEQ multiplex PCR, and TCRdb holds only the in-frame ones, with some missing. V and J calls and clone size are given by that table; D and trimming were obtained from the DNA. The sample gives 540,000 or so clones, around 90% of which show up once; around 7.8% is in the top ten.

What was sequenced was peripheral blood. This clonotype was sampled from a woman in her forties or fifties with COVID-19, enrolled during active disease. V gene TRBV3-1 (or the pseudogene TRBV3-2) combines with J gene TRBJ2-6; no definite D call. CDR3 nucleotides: TGTGCCAGCAGCCACTTTACTGGGGCCAACGTCCTGACTTTC. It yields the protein CASSHFTGANVLTF.